This is a list of T cell receptor beta chains from one sample in a study of identical twins. TCRdb re-called the 5' RACE reads through MiXCR, storing one row per CDR3 protein. The data show 350,000 or so distinct CDR3 sequences, 9% seen once. The specimen sequenced was naive T cells sorted from blood. Every receptor here comes from a woman aged 45-65 years in good health. CDR3s include the opening cysteine and the closing phenylalanine or tryptophan. A D gene is named only where the DNA matches it firmly. Rows may omit the clone size; those that give it use once, few, many or a size class.

clone size	V gene	J gene	D gene	CDR3 DNA	CDR3 protein
few	TRBV5-1	TRBJ2-5	.	TGCGCCAGCAGCTTGGACCAGGGGCCTCAAGAGACCCAGTACTTC	CASSLDQGPQETQYF
.	TRBV3-1	TRBJ1-2	TRBD1	TGTGCCAGCAGCCAAGACAATGGCAGGGGGAATAGGGGCTACACCTTC	CASSQDNGRGNRGYTF
.	TRBV3-1	TRBJ2-7	TRBD2	TGTGCCAGCAGCCCAGGACTAGCGAGGTGGGAGCAGTACTTC	CASSPGLARWEQYF
.	TRBV20-1	TRBJ2-3	TRBD2	TGCAGTGCTAGAGGTCATCCTGGCGGGAGGGCCAAAGATACGCAGTATTTT	CSARGHPGGRAKDTQYF
.	TRBV5-1	TRBJ2-2	.	TGCGCCAGCAGCTTGGACGGAGCGAACACCGGGGAGCTGTTTTTT	CASSLDGANTGELFF
few	TRBV30	TRBJ1-3	.	TGTGCCGCCAGGGGACCCGGCAGCTCTGGAAACACCATATATTTT	CAARGPGSSGNTIYF
.	TRBV7-6	TRBJ2-1	.	TGTGCCAGCAGCCCGCAACGACAACCTAGCTCCTACAATGAGCAGTTCTTC	CASSPQRQPSSYNEQFF
.	TRBV18	TRBJ2-1	.	TGTGCCAGCTCACCACCGAGCGGGCAGGCCTACAATGAGCAGTTCTTC	CASSPPSGQAYNEQFF
many	TRBV20-1	TRBJ2-2	TRBD2	TGCAGTGCTAGAGATGATCTCGGACTAGGCTTCGCGAACACCGGGGAGCTGTTTTTT	CSARDDLGLGFANTGELFF
.	TRBV5-1	TRBJ2-1	TRBD2	TGCGCCAGCAGCTCGCCCCTGAGCGGGAGTTCCAGCAATGAGCAGTTCTTC	CASSSPLSGSSSNEQFF
many	TRBV12-3/TRBV12-4	TRBJ2-5	TRBD1	TGTGCCAGCAGTTTTTCCGGGACAGCCCTCTCCCAGTACTTC	CASSFSGTALSQYF
.	TRBV2	TRBJ2-1	TRBD2	TGTGCCAGCAGTGATTGGGCTAGCGGCATAAATGAGCAGTTCTTC	CASSDWASGINEQFF
few	TRBV28	TRBJ2-1	TRBD2	TGTGCCAGCAAATTGACTAGCGGGAGGGCCCATGAGCAGTTCTTC	CASKLTSGRAHEQFF
many	TRBV3-1	TRBJ2-1	TRBD2	TGTGCCAGCAGCCCTTTAGCGGGGTTGTACAATGAGCAGTTCTTC	CASSPLAGLYNEQFF
few	TRBV20-1	TRBJ2-3	.	TGCAGTGCTAGGTCACGGAACACAGATACGCAGTATTTT	CSARSRNTDTQYF
few	TRBV29-1	TRBJ2-3	.	TGCAGCGTTGAATTCTCACGGTGGGCAGATACGCAGTATTTT	CSVEFSRWADTQYF
many	TRBV29-1	TRBJ1-5	.	TGCAGCGTTGATGAAGGGGGCAATCAGCCCCAGCATTTT	CSVDEGGNQPQHF
many	TRBV20-1	TRBJ1-1	TRBD1	TGCAGTGCTAGAGACCGGGACAGGGGCGGGAACACTGAAGCTTTCTTT	CSARDRDRGGNTEAFF
few	TRBV4-1	TRBJ1-1	TRBD1	TGCGCCAGCAGCCAAGTCGACAGGGACCCTGAAGCTTTCTTT	CASSQVDRDPEAFF
.	TRBV6-1	TRBJ2-7	TRBD2	TGTGCCAGCAGACTTGAGCTAGCGGGAGGCCCCAGGCAGTACTTC	CASRLELAGGPRQYF
.	TRBV27	TRBJ2-7	.	TGTGCCAGCAGTTTTGCTGGCTCCTACGAGCAGTACTTC	CASSFAGSYEQYF
.	TRBV7-9	TRBJ2-7	TRBD1	TGTGCCAGCAGCCCGACAGGGAAGTACAACGAGCAGTACTTC	CASSPTGKYNEQYF
many	TRBV4-2	TRBJ1-5	.	TGTGCCAGCAGCCATGATGGTGCGAGCAATCAGCCCCAGCATTTT	CASSHDGASNQPQHF
many	TRBV20-1	TRBJ2-7	TRBD1	TGCAGTGCTTGGACTCCCGGGACAGACGGTTACGAGCAGTACTTC	CSAWTPGTDGYEQYF
.	TRBV24-1	TRBJ2-1	TRBD2	TGTGCCACCAGTCCACGGGAGGTCAGGAAATGGAGCTCCTACAATGAGCAGTTCTTC	CATSPREVRKWSSYNEQFF
many	TRBV4-1	TRBJ2-2	.	TGCGCCAGCAGCCAAATCGGCAGGGGCACCGGGGAGCTGTTTTTT	CASSQIGRGTGELFF
few	TRBV4-1	TRBJ2-5	TRBD1	TGCGCCAGCAGCCAAGGAACAGGGGCCCCAGAGACCCAGTACTTC	CASSQGTGAPETQYF
few	TRBV12-3/TRBV12-4	TRBJ2-2	TRBD2	TGTGCCAGCAGTTTAACCGGGGGGGGAAGATTGTTTTTT	CASSLTGGGRLFF
.	TRBV5-5	TRBJ2-4	.	TGTGCCAGCAGCTTGTACCTCTTAAGGGCTTTTGACAAAAACATTCAGTACTTC	CASSLYLLRAFDKNIQYF
few	TRBV30	TRBJ2-3	.	TGTGCCTGGAGTTCCCCGGTCACAGATACGCAGTATTTT	CAWSSPVTDTQYF
few	TRBV5-1	TRBJ1-2	TRBD1	TGCGCCAGCAGCTTGTCGTGGACAGGGGCAAAATATGGCTACACCTTC	CASSLSWTGAKYGYTF
.	TRBV5-1	TRBJ1-5	TRBD1	TGCGCCAGCAGCTTGGGGACAGGGGGACATCAGCCCCAGCATTTT	CASSLGTGGHQPQHF
few	TRBV5-1	TRBJ2-1	TRBD2	TGCGCCAGCAGCTTGGCCGGGACTAGTCATGAGCAGTTCTTC	CASSLAGTSHEQFF
.	TRBV24-1	TRBJ2-5	.	TGTGCCACCAGTGATTTGCGTGGGCAAGAGACCCAGTACTTC	CATSDLRGQETQYF
few	TRBV7-6	TRBJ2-3	.	TGTGCCAGCAGCTTTCGGGAACAGGGAGTAAGCACAGATACGCAGTATTTT	CASSFREQGVSTDTQYF
.	TRBV14	TRBJ2-1	.	TGTGCCAGCAGCCAAGTTTTCGGGGCTGAGCAGTTCTTC	CASSQVFGAEQFF
many	TRBV9	TRBJ2-5	.	TGTGCCAGCAGCGTAGGGAGGGGCAGGGTGACCCAGTACTTC	CASSVGRGRVTQYF
few	TRBV12-3/TRBV12-4	TRBJ2-1	TRBD2	TGTGCCAGCAGTCGACTAGCGAATTCCTACAATGAGCAGTTCTTC	CASSRLANSYNEQFF
few	TRBV12-3/TRBV12-4	TRBJ2-1	.	TGTGCCAGCAGAGACCGGGGCCCCAATGAGCAGTTCTTC	CASRDRGPNEQFF
few	TRBV3-1	TRBJ2-7	.	TGTGCCAGCAGCTCCAGGCCGAGCTCCTACGAGCAGTACTTC	CASSSRPSSYEQYF
many	TRBV29-1	TRBJ2-5	TRBD1	TGCAGCGTGTCGCGACAGGGGCAAGAGACCCAGTACTTC	CSVSRQGQETQYF
.	TRBV11-2	TRBJ2-7	TRBD1	TGTGCCAGCAGCTTAGGACGACAGGGGATTCTCTCCTACGAGCAGTACTTC	CASSLGRQGILSYEQYF
many	TRBV14	TRBJ1-6	.	TGTGCCAGCAGCCAAGCTCTGAATTCACCCCTCCACTTT	CASSQALNSPLHF
.	TRBV5-1	TRBJ2-1	.	TGCGCCAGCAGCTTGGTGCAATACAATGAGCAGTTCTTC	CASSLVQYNEQFF
few	TRBV11-3	TRBJ2-1	.	TGTGCCAGCAGCTTAGACGGCTTTTCCTACAATGAGCAGTTCTTC	CASSLDGFSYNEQFF
.	TRBV7-9	TRBJ2-7	.	TGTGCCAGCAGCTTCCACGGGACCGAGACCTACGAGCAGTACTTC	CASSFHGTETYEQYF
many	TRBV12-3/TRBV12-4	TRBJ2-1	TRBD2	TGTGCCAGCAGGACATACGCTAGCGGGAGTATCTACAATGAGCAGTTCTTC	CASRTYASGSIYNEQFF
.	TRBV5-1	TRBJ2-1	TRBD2	TGCGCCAGCAGCTTGATAGCTAGCGGGAGTAATAATGAGCAGTTCTTC	CASSLIASGSNNEQFF
.	TRBV5-1	TRBJ2-5	.	TGCGCCAGCACCTTCAAAGAGACCCAGTACTTC	CASTFKETQYF
many	TRBV20-1	TRBJ2-2	.	TGCAGTGCTAGATTACTAACCAACACCGGGGAGCTGTTTTTT	CSARLLTNTGELFF
many	TRBV5-4	TRBJ1-1	.	TGTGCCAGCAGCTTGGACGGGGGCTGGGGGAACACTGAAGCTTTCTTT	CASSLDGGWGNTEAFF
.	TRBV10-3	TRBJ2-2	.	TGTGCCATCAGTCGTGGACAGAACACCGGGGAGCTGTTTTTT	CAISRGQNTGELFF
many	TRBV5-1	TRBJ1-1	.	TGCGCCAGCAGCCGTCGCTCGGGAGACACTGAAGCTTTCTTT	CASSRRSGDTEAFF
.	TRBV25-1	TRBJ2-7	.	TGTGCCAGCAAGCAGGGCTCCTACGAGCAGTACTTC	CASKQGSYEQYF
many	TRBV6-5	TRBJ1-1	TRBD1	TGTGCCCGCGCACAGGGGAAAAGCACTGAAGCTTTCTTT	CARAQGKSTEAFF
few	TRBV10-3	TRBJ2-5	.	TGTGCCATCAGTGACCTGGACTCCGGCCAAGAGACCCAGTACTTC	CAISDLDSGQETQYF